The sequence of this T cell receptor beta chain was determined in a study of blood T cell repertoires in COVID-19. Study summary: Whether acute or convalescent, the COVID-19 samples came from the United States, Italy and Spain.

Trimming left V 1 base short and J 7 bases short, with 7 bases between. The germline V gene encodes CDR1 LGHDT and CDR2 YNNKEL (reference sequence). This CDR3 is built from 12 residues. This clone was seen once. As processed by the authors: Amplification from reference gene primers served as the basis for estimated nucleated cell counts. Sequenced by immunoSEQ multiplex PCR; TCRdb stores in-frame clones only, minus some. From that table come the V and J calls and clone size; the DNA was used to work out D and trimming. The table records 55,000 to 80,000 clones, 89% of them present only once. The gene calls are TRBV3-1 (or the pseudogene TRBV3-2) and TRBJ1-2; D is uncertain. The material sequenced was peripheral blood. The sequence was collected from a man older than 75 with acute or convalescent COVID-19. For the CDR3, the DNA is TGTGCCAGCAGCCAAGTCAGTGGTGGCTACACCTTC. It specifies CASSQVSGGYTF.